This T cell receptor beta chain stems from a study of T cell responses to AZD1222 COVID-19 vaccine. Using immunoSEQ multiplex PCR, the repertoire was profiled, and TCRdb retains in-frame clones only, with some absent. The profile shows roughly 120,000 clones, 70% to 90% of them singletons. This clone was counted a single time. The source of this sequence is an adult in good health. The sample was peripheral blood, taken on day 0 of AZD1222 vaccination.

The DNA for the CDR3 is TGCGCCAGCAGCCTGACAGGGTTTTATGGCTACACCTTC. It yields the protein CASSLTGFYGYTF. The J gene is TRBJ1-2, the V gene TRBV5-1; 7 bases line up with TRBD1. The germline gives CDR1 SGHRS, CDR2 YFSETQ. V lost 4 bases to trimming and J lost 5 bases; unmatched junction nucleotides: 5. There are 13 residues in the CDR3.